These 27 T cell receptor beta chains share one sample of origin, sequenced in a study of long-term antiretroviral therapy in people with HIV. immunoSEQ v3.0 was run at survey level. Generated by immunoSEQ multiplex PCR, the TCRdb table keeps only in-frame clones and is missing some. The sample shows tens of thousands of clones, about nine tenths of them seen only once. Specimen: unsorted PBMCs, collected 5.2 years after starting antiretroviral therapy. The receptor source for this set is a woman aged 40 to 55 with HIV.

The chain uses TRBV1 and TRBJ2-5. TRBV1 is a recognized pseudogene. This CDR3 comprises 17 residues. DNA for the CDR3: TGCACCAGCAGCCAAGAGAGGAGTACCGGACCCCAAGAGACCCAGTACTTC. This encodes CTSSQERSTGPQETQYF.

J is TRBJ1-1 and V is TRBV5-6; D uncertain. The CDR3 length is 13 residues. With 4 bases removed from V and 0 bases from J, the gap between germline ends came to 7 bases. The germline CDR1 and CDR2 sequences are SGHDT and YYEEEE. CDR3 in DNA: TGTGCCAGCAGCACGAGTCTGAACACTGAAGCTTTCTTT. Encoded protein: CASSTSLNTEAFF. Full variable domain (remainder filled in from reference TRBV5-6 and TRBJ1-1): DAGVTQSPTHLIKTRGQQVTLRCSPKSGHDTVSWYQQALGQGPQFIFQYYEEEERQRGNFPDRFSGHQFPNYSSELNVNALLLGDSALYLCASSTSLNTEAFFGQGTRLTVV.

Only a few counts were recorded for this clone. This rearrangement joins TRBV10-1 to TRBJ2-1; D might be TRBD2 (6 bases). V was shortened by 6 bases and J by 7 bases, with 16 bases between the two germline ends. CDR1 WNHNN and CDR2 SYGVQD come from the germline V gene (reference sequence). The CDR3 covers 14 residues. CDR3 in amino acids: CASSRGDSINEQFF. In DNA form, the CDR3 reads TGCGCCAGCAGCCGAGGGGACTCCATAAATGAGCAGTTCTTC.

The chain employs TRBV6-6 and TRBJ1-5, with a weak D call TRBD1 (5 bases). CDR1 and CDR2 (germline): MNHNY, SVGAGI (reference sequence). This CDR3 is built from 15 residues. Deletions cut 2 bases from V and 7 bases from J, with 15 bases between. The DNA of the CDR3 is TGTGCCAGCAGTTACGGGGGGGAACTTGGGCAGCCCCAGCATTTT. Translation gives CASSYGGELGQPQHF.

The chain carries TRBV6-5 and TRBJ1-2, with a weak D call TRBD1 (5 bases). Trimming took off 8 bases at V and 7 bases at J, with 20 bases between the two ends. Germline V CDR1 and CDR2: MNHEY, SVGAGI. CDR3 length: 14 amino acids. CDR3 in DNA: TGTGCCAGCTCCCAGGCCGGGGGAGTCGGTGGCTACACCTTC. This codes for CASSQAGGVGGYTF.

V gene TRBV9 combines with J gene TRBJ2-1, with D uncertain. Germline CDR1 SGDLS, CDR2 YYNGEE. There are 14 residues in the CDR3. V was pared by 0 bases and J by 10 bases, with 14 bases between. As DNA, the CDR3 is TGTGCCAGCAGCGTAGATCGGGCCCACATCGAGCAGTTCTTC. Protein sequence: CASSVDRAHIEQFF.

The table lists this clone with a count of one. The rearrangement joins TRBV30 to TRBJ1-1; no firm D call. Germline values: CDR1 GTSNPN, CDR2 SVGIG (reference sequence). The CDR3 spans 11 residues. V shed 0 bases and J shed 10 bases, with 9 bases lying between them. The CDR3 region has the DNA TGTGCCTGGAGTGTACCGGACGCAGCTTTCTTT. Protein product: CAWSVPDAAFF.

The chain combines TRBV5-1 with TRBJ1-4; D not resolved. Per the germline V gene, CDR1 is SGHRS and CDR2 is YFSETQ. CDR3 length: 15 residues. Trimming shortened V by 2 bases and J by 8 bases, and 16 bases separated the two germline ends. DNA of the CDR3: TGCGCCAGCAGCTTCAGAGGGCGGGCCGGGGAAAAACTGTTTTTT. It codes for CASSFRGRAGEKLFF.

The V call is TRBV6-5, the J call TRBJ2-2; D gene uncertain. Germline V lookup: CDR1 MNHEY, CDR2 SVGAGI. Trimming shortened V by 2 bases and J by 3 bases, and 7 bases separated the two germline ends. CDR3 size: 14 residues. The CDR3 bases are TGTGCCAGCAGTTACAGGTCTCACACCGGGGAGCTGTTTTTT. The encoded protein is CASSYRSHTGELFF.

The rearrangement joins TRBV5-5 to TRBJ1-2, with D unresolved. The V end lost 0 bases, the J end lost 4 bases, and 13 bases lay between the germline ends. Germline loops: CDR1 SGHKS, CDR2 YYEKEE (reference sequence). CDR3 length: 15 amino acids. The CDR3 reads CASSLAVTAIYGYTF. CDR3 coding DNA: TGTGCCAGCAGCTTGGCCGTAACAGCGATCTATGGCTACACCTTC.

The rearrangement joins TRBV14 to TRBJ2-3; D remains ambiguous. The ends were cut back, 2 bases at V and 8 bases at J, with 14 bases in the middle. The CDR3 consists of 14 residues. Germline CDR1 SGHDN, CDR2 FVKESK. CDR3 in amino acids: CASSQWAGSGTQYF. The CDR3 DNA reads TGTGCCAGCAGCCAATGGGCTGGGTCGGGTACGCAGTATTTT.

The chain is built from TRBV4-1 and TRBJ2-5, with 7 bases that match TRBD1. CDR1 is MGHRA, CDR2 YSYEKL, per germline. V was pared by 4 bases and J by 5 bases, with 10 bases of the junction left unmatched. There are 15 residues in the CDR3. The CDR3 nucleotides read TGCGCCAGCAGCCGAGAACCAGGGGGTCGGGAGACCCAGTACTTC. It translates to CASSREPGGRETQYF.

The gene calls are TRBV30 and TRBJ1-1; 8 bases align to TRBD1. The CDR3 consists of 15 residues. J was trimmed by 5 bases and V by 6 bases; bases with no gene match: 14. The germline V gene has CDR1 GTSNPN and CDR2 SVGIG (reference sequence). The CDR3 nucleotides read TGTGCCTGTGAGCCAAGACAGGGGAAAGGGACTGAAGCTTTCTTT. It specifies CACEPRQGKGTEAFF.

The rearrangement links TRBV27 to TRBJ2-7; D tentatively fits TRBD1 or TRBD2 (5 bases each). The CDR3 loop spans 13 amino acids. CDR1 and CDR2 from the germline V gene are MNHEY and SMNVEV (reference sequence). The V end was cut by 4 bases, the J end by 3 bases, with 10 bases between. The CDR3 DNA sequence: TGTGCCAGCAGTTACCGGGGCCGCTACGAGCAGTACTTC. Protein sequence: CASSYRGRYEQYF.

CDR3 in DNA: TGTGCCAGCAGCTTACTGTTCTTTAGCACCCGGATCCGCTACGAGCAGTACTTC. As protein: CASSLLFFSTRIRYEQYF. This chain joins TRBV7-8 and TRBJ2-7; no firm D call. Trimming stripped 2 bases from V and 3 bases from J, with 23 bases between. Per germline, CDR1 SGHVS and CDR2 FQNEAQ. CDR3 length: 18 residues. Full variable domain (rest looked up from reference TRBV7-8 and TRBJ2-7): GAGVSQSPRYKVAKRGQDVALRCDPISGHVSLFWYQQALGQGPEFLTYFQNEAQLDKSGLPSDRFFAERPEGSVSTLKIQRTQQEDSAVYLCASSLLFFSTRIRYEQYFGPGTRLTVT.

The DNA of the CDR3 is TGTGCCAGCAGCCATCTACAGGACGCCACAGATACGCAGTATTTT. Translated, it gives CASSHLQDATDTQYF. This chain uses TRBV7-9 with TRBJ2-3, with a tentative D call TRBD1 (5 bases). Trimming shortened V by 5 bases and J by 2 bases, and 14 bases separated the two germline ends. Germline CDR1 SEHNR, CDR2 FQNEAQ (reference sequence). There are 15 residues in the CDR3.

This CDR3 is CASSELRAGNTIYF. CDR3 bases: TGTGCCAGCAGTGAATTAAGAGCTGGAAACACCATATATTTT. The rearrangement uses TRBV2 and TRBJ1-3; no definite D call. Germline CDR1 reads SNHLY; CDR2 reads FYNNEI. The CDR3 length is 14 residues. Trimming stripped 2 bases from V and 2 bases from J, with 7 bases between. The variable domain in full, with the rest retrieved from reference TRBV2 and TRBJ1-3, is EPEVTQTPSHQVTQMGQEVILRCVPISNHLYFYWYRQILGQKVEFLVSFYNNEISEKSEIFDDQFSVERPDGSNFTLKIRSTKLEDSAMYFCASSELRAGNTIYFGEGSWLTVV.

V and J are TRBV19 and TRBJ2-6; D remains unclear. There are 17 residues in the CDR3. Between the trimmed V and J ends, which lost 2 bases and 2 bases, there was a span of 13 bases. Germline V gene lookup returns CDR1 LNHDA and CDR2 SQIVND (reference sequence). The CDR3 DNA reads TGTGCCAGTAGTATAAACCCTCGTACTGCTGGGGCCAACGTCCTGACTTTC. It codes for CASSINPRTAGANVLTF.

This chain joins TRBV11-2 and TRBJ2-1; no reliable D call. The germline V and J ends were trimmed by 2 bases and 7 bases, with 9 bases remaining between them. The CDR3 contains 13 residues. Germline values: CDR1 SGHAT, CDR2 FQNNGV. The CDR3 DNA follows: TGTGCCAGCAGCTTATTGGTTGGAAATGAGCAGTTCTTC. Translating gives CASSLLVGNEQFF. The whole variable domain, filled in from reference TRBV11-2 and TRBJ2-1, reads EAGVAQSPRYKIIEKRQSVAFWCNPISGHATLYWYQQILGQGPKLLIQFQNNGVVDDSQLPKDRFSAERLKGVDSTLKIQPAKLEDSAVYLCASSLLVGNEQFFGPGTRLTVL.

There are a few counts of this clone. This rearrangement joins TRBV11-3 to TRBJ1-1; 8 nucleotides line up with TRBD1. CDR1 is SGHNT and CDR2 is YENEEA in the germline V gene. The CDR3 length is 16 residues. The trim removed 5 bases at V and 0 bases at J, leaving 8 bases unmatched. The CDR3 DNA reads as TGTGCCAGCAGCCATCCGGGACAGGTATTGAACACTGAAGCTTTCTTT. It codes for CASSHPGQVLNTEAFF.

The gene calls are TRBV11-3 and TRBJ1-1, with a weak D call TRBD1 (5 bases). V lost 8 bases and J lost 1, with 11 bases in between. Germline V gives CDR1 SGHNT, CDR2 YENEEA. The CDR3 spans 13 residues. CDR3 nucleotides: TGTGCCAGCTTACAGCAGGGGAACACTGAAGCTTTCTTT. It specifies CASLQQGNTEAFF.

V and J are TRBV10-1 and TRBJ2-1; the match to TRBD2 covers 14 bases. The germline V gene encodes CDR1 WNHNN and CDR2 SYGVQD (reference sequence). The length of the CDR3 is 19 residues. Trimming removed 6 bases from V and 8 bases from J; junction bases left unmatched: 18. Here the CDR3 reads CASSPLSTSGRAGGYEQFF. The CDR3 DNA reads as TGCGCCAGCAGCCCTCTGTCGACTAGCGGGAGGGCCGGAGGATATGAGCAGTTCTTC.

The chain carries TRBV18 and TRBJ1-5; 8 nucleotides match TRBD1. The CDR3 consists of 16 residues. The junction had 4 bases not matched to a gene; V was cut back by 3 bases and J by 0 bases. Germline-derived CDR1 and CDR2 are KGHSH and LQKENI. CDR3 residues: CASSPDRADSNQPQHF. CDR3 DNA: TGTGCCAGCTCACCGGACAGGGCGGATAGCAATCAGCCCCAGCATTTT. Complete variable domain (other parts from reference TRBV18 and TRBJ1-5): NAGVMQNPRHLVRRRGQEARLRCSPMKGHSHVYWYRQLPEEGLKFMVYLQKENIIDESGMPKERFSAEFPKEGPSILRIQQVVRGDSAAYFCASSPDRADSNQPQHFGDGTRLSIL.

This rearrangement joins TRBV11-3 to TRBJ2-7, with 8 bases aligning to TRBD2. Germline V CDR1 and CDR2: SGHNT, YENEEA. Unmatched junction bases numbered 7, after V lost 5 bases and J lost 1 base. The length of the CDR3 is 15 residues. The CDR3 reads CASSPGGSRSYEQYF. CDR3 sequence (DNA): TGTGCCAGCAGCCCGGGAGGGTCTAGGTCCTACGAGCAGTACTTC.

In its sample, this clone was seen once. CDR3 sequence (DNA): TGTGCCAGCAGCCAGGACCCTTCTATGAACACTGAAGCTTTCTTT. Its translation is CASSQDPSMNTEAFF. V gene TRBV5-4 combines with J gene TRBJ1-1; D remains unclear. V was pared by 4 bases and J by 0 bases, with 13 bases between. CDR1 SGHNT and CDR2 YYREEE come from the germline V gene (reference sequence). CDR3 length equals 15 residues. Full variable domain (missing parts from reference TRBV5-4 and TRBJ1-1): ETGVTQSPTHLIKTRGQQVTLRCSSQSGHNTVSWYQQALGQGPQFIFQYYREEENGRGNFPPRFSGLQFPNYSSELNVNALELDDSALYLCASSQDPSMNTEAFFGQGTRLTVV.

The CDR3 sequence: CASSLYPGTGELFF. The CDR3, as DNA: TGCGCCAGCAGCTTGTATCCGGGCACCGGGGAGCTGTTTTTT. The J gene is TRBJ2-2, the V gene TRBV5-1; D is unclear. Germline V gene sequence: CDR1 SGHRS, CDR2 YFSETQ. V shed 1 base and J shed 4 bases, with 8 bases lying between them. This CDR3 is 14 amino acids long.

CDR3 amino acids: CASSVEPSGEYNEQFF. In DNA form, the CDR3 reads TGTGCCAGCAGCGTAGAACCTAGCGGGGAGTACAATGAGCAGTTCTTC. This chain links TRBV9 with TRBJ2-1; 9 nucleotides line up with TRBD2. CDR1 is SGDLS and CDR2 is YYNGEE in the germline V gene. This CDR3 is 16 amino acids long. V shed 0 bases and J 4 bases; nucleotides not matched to a gene: 5.